One and the same sample provided the 22 T cell receptor beta chains below, sequenced in a study of OX40 agonist ivuxolimab in advanced cancers. This table comes from immunoSEQ multiplex PCR, and its TCRdb copy is limited to in-frame clones, with some not included. The sample yields about 100,000 clones, just over 90% seen once. Sequencing was performed on CD4+ or CD8+ T cells sorted from blood, taken in a trial of the OX40 agonist ivuxolimab. The receptors were gathered from an adult with an advanced solid tumor such as melanoma, head and neck, liver or kidney cancer.

V and J are TRBV19 and TRBJ1-2; D is perhaps TRBD1 (6 bases). This CDR3 comprises 13 residues. The V and J ends lost 7 bases and 8 bases respectively, with 17 bases between them. The germline V gene encodes CDR1 LNHDA and CDR2 SQIVND (reference sequence). CDR3 DNA sequence: TGTGCCAGTACAGTTGTCCAGGGGACCGGCTACACCTTC. Translation gives CASTVVQGTGYTF.

V gene TRBV28 combines with J gene TRBJ2-4; 7 bases fit TRBD1. The V and J ends lost 5 bases and 1 base, in that order; junction bases with no gene match: 8. The CDR3 has 16 amino acids. CDR1 MDHEN and CDR2 SYDVKM come from the germline V gene. DNA of the CDR3: TGTGCCAGCAGTCCAACAGGGGCGAGGGCCAAAAACATTCAGTACTTC. Translated: CASSPTGARAKNIQYF.

V and J are TRBV5-6 and TRBJ2-3; 12 nucleotides agree with TRBD2. The J segment lost 4 bases and the V segment lost 4 bases, leaving 10 bases of the junction unmatched. There are 17 residues in the CDR3. Germline-derived CDR1 and CDR2 are SGHDT and YYEEEE. In DNA, the CDR3 is TGTGCCAGCAGCATCAGGACTAGCGGGAAGTTCGCAGATACGCAGTATTTT. Amino acid sequence: CASSIRTSGKFADTQYF.

The rearrangement uses TRBV18 and TRBJ2-3; no firm D call. This CDR3 contains 13 residues. Germline values: CDR1 KGHSH, CDR2 LQKENI. The V end was cut by 3 bases, the J end by 6 bases, with 10 bases between. The DNA for the CDR3 is TGTGCCAGCTCACCGAATGGGCGGGATACGCAGTATTTT. This gives the protein CASSPNGRDTQYF.

This rearrangement joins TRBV5-1 to TRBJ2-5, with a tentative D call TRBD1 (5 bases). Deletions cut 1 base from V and 2 bases from J, with 15 bases between. The germline CDR1 and CDR2 sequences are SGHRS and YFSETQ. The CDR3 runs 16 residues. CDR3 loop: CASSLSGPNSQETQYF. Written as DNA, the CDR3 is TGCGCCAGCAGCTTGTCAGGGCCGAATTCTCAAGAGACCCAGTACTTC.

The chain combines TRBV30 with TRBJ2-5; possibly TRBD1 or TRBD2 for D (5 bases each). This CDR3 is 14 amino acids long. Germline V gene data show CDR1 as GTSNPN and CDR2 as SVGIG (reference sequence). The V and J ends lost 3 bases and 1 base respectively, with 12 bases between them. The CDR3 here is CAWSPGLFQETQYF. The CDR3 DNA sequence: TGTGCCTGGAGCCCGGGGCTATTCCAAGAGACCCAGTACTTC.

The V call is TRBV28, the J call TRBJ1-4; D might be TRBD1 (6 bases). Germline CDR1 reads MDHEN; CDR2 reads SYDVKM. The ends were cut back, 6 bases at V and 0 bases at J, with 11 bases in the middle. This CDR3 spans 15 amino acids. This CDR3 is CASRSPGATNEKLFF. CDR3 DNA sequence: TGTGCCAGCAGGTCACCAGGGGCAACTAATGAAAAACTGTTTTTT.

The chain recombines TRBV7-2 with TRBJ2-7; 8 bases map to TRBD2. Germline V gene sequence: CDR1 SGHTA, CDR2 FQGNSA. Losses at the gene ends were 4 bases for V and 2 bases for J; bases not matched to a gene: 4. The CDR3 covers 14 residues. As DNA, the CDR3 is TGTGCCAGCAGCTCAGTTAGCGGGGCCTACGAGCAGTACTTC. Translated, it gives CASSSVSGAYEQYF.

The genes are TRBV2 and TRBJ2-5, with 7 nucleotides matching TRBD2. Germline CDR1 reads SNHLY; CDR2 reads FYNNEI. J lost 5 bases, V lost 0 bases, and 3 bases had no gene match. The CDR3 covers 14 residues. The CDR3: CASSEATSHETQYF. DNA of the CDR3: TGTGCCAGCAGTGAAGCGACTAGCCATGAGACCCAGTACTTC.

V is TRBV18 and J is TRBJ2-7, with D tentatively TRBD2 (7 bases). Germline loops: CDR1 KGHSH, CDR2 LQKENI. The ends were cut back, 3 bases at V and 3 bases at J, with 15 bases in the middle. The CDR3 is made up of 15 amino acids. Here the CDR3 DNA reads TGTGCCAGCTCACCCCGGGGAGGGGGAGTCTACGAGCAGTACTTC. Encoded protein: CASSPRGGGVYEQYF.

CDR3 bases: TGTGCCAGCAGCTTAAGCAGGGCCCCCACAGATACGCAGTATTTT. This sequence encodes CASSLSRAPTDTQYF. The chain is built from TRBV7-3 and TRBJ2-3, with D possibly TRBD1 on 5 matching bases. Germline CDR1 SGHTA, CDR2 FQGTGA. Trimming left V 1 base short and J 2 bases short, with 10 bases between. This CDR3 is 15 amino acids long.

The V gene is TRBV19, the J gene TRBJ1-5; possible D gene TRBD1, 6 bases. This CDR3 is built from 16 residues. The V end was cut by 6 bases, the J end by 7 bases, with 22 bases between. Germline-derived CDR1 and CDR2 are LNHDA and SQIVND (reference sequence). In DNA form, the CDR3 reads TGTGCCAGTAGCATCTCCTATGGGGCAGGGGTCCAGCCCCAGCATTTT. Translation: CASSISYGAGVQPQHF.

V and J are TRBV4-1 and TRBJ2-1; 7 bases are a match to TRBD1. Germline CDR1 is MGHRA and CDR2 is YSYEKL. The CDR3 contains 15 residues. Germline trimming cut 0 bases from V and 7 bases from J; bases unmatched to any gene: 6. The CDR3 protein is CASSQDRQGWNEQFF. CDR3 coding DNA: TGCGCCAGCAGCCAAGATCGACAGGGTTGGAATGAGCAGTTCTTC.

The V gene is TRBV7-9, the J gene TRBJ2-3; 9 bases line up with TRBD2. CDR1 and CDR2 from the germline V gene are SEHNR and FQNEAQ (reference sequence). The V and J ends lost 0 bases and 1 base, in that order; junction bases with no gene match: 11. The CDR3 runs to 19 residues. The CDR3 DNA sequence: TGTGCCAGCAGCTTAGCGAAGTGGAGCGGGAGGTACCGCACAGATACGCAGTATTTT. It translates to CASSLAKWSGRYRTDTQYF.

This sequence joins TRBV7-3 and TRBJ2-1; TRBD1 matches at 7 bases. The CDR3 runs 15 residues. V lost 5 bases, J lost 1 base, and 5 bases stayed unmatched. Germline assignment: CDR1 SGHTA and CDR2 FQGTGA. In nucleotides, the CDR3 is TGTGCCAGCAGCATCAACAGGGGATCCTACAATGAGCAGTTCTTC. Its translation is CASSINRGSYNEQFF.

V gene TRBV7-2 combines with J gene TRBJ2-7; TRBD2 agrees at 12 bases. Germline V gene sequence: CDR1 SGHTA, CDR2 FQGNSA. CDR3 length equals 16 residues. Trimming at V came to 5 bases and at J to 5 bases, leaving 10 bases not matched to a gene. The CDR3 spells CASSTWTSGIDNEQYF. The CDR3 region has the DNA TGTGCCAGCAGCACATGGACTAGCGGGATTGACAACGAGCAGTACTTC.

The J gene is TRBJ2-1, the V gene TRBV27; 15 bases are shared with TRBD2. In germline, CDR1 is MNHEY, CDR2 SMNVEV (reference sequence). The CDR3 has 19 residues. The V and J ends lost 0 bases and 4 bases, in that order; junction bases with no gene match: 7. CDR3 amino acids: CASSLSGLAGGGGYNEQFF. For the CDR3, the DNA is TGTGCCAGCAGTTTATCGGGACTAGCGGGAGGAGGGGGATACAATGAGCAGTTCTTC.

The chain couples TRBV7-2 to TRBJ1-2, with D possibly TRBD1 on 5 matching bases. Trimming shortened V by 3 bases and J by 8 bases, and 13 bases separated the two germline ends. Germline V CDR1 and CDR2: SGHTA, FQGNSA. The CDR3 extends over 13 amino acids. The CDR3 reads CASSFAREGGYTF. For the CDR3, the DNA is TGTGCCAGCAGCTTCGCCAGGGAAGGAGGCTACACCTTC.

This rearrangement joins TRBV4-3 to TRBJ2-3, with 7 bases identical to TRBD1. The CDR3 sequence is 13 residues long. Trimming cost V 4 bases and J 6 bases; bases outside gene matches: 4. The V gene's germline CDR1 is LGHNA and CDR2 YSLEER. The CDR3 spells CASSPQGVDTQYF. The CDR3 bases are TGCGCCAGCAGCCCTCAGGGGGTCGATACGCAGTATTTT.

The chain employs TRBV21-1 and TRBJ1-5; the DNA was not used to check the table's D call, TRBD1. TRBV21-1 is shown as a pseudogene. This CDR3 region has 21 residues. CDR3 nucleotides: TGTGCCAGCAGCAAGTCAGGGGGCACCCACGGCCAAACATATAGCAATCAGCCCCAGCATTTT. Translation: CASSKSGGTHGQTYSNQPQHF.

The rearrangement joins TRBV9 to TRBJ2-2; D perhaps matches TRBD2 (5 bases). V lost 5 bases and J lost 5, with 13 bases in between. Looked up from germline, CDR1 is SGDLS and CDR2 is YYNGEE. The CDR3 is made up of 14 amino acids. For the CDR3, the DNA is TGTGCCAGCAGGGGAGTTCTGCAGACCGGGGAGCTGTTTTTT. Residues: CASRGVLQTGELFF.

This clone has a handful of counts. This chain connects TRBV29-1 to TRBJ2-7, with TRBD1 matching 7 bases. In germline, CDR1 is SQVTM, CDR2 ANQGSEA. Losses at the gene ends were 7 bases for V and 1 base for J; bases not matched to a gene: 7. This CDR3 has 13 amino acids. CDR3 in amino acids: CSGKQGPSYEQYF. The CDR3 DNA sequence: TGCAGCGGTAAACAGGGGCCGTCCTACGAGCAGTACTTC.